The clone carrying this T cell receptor (beta chain) was counted between two and nine times. These data come from a study of blood T cell repertoires in COVID-19. Study as a whole: PBMCs, B-cell-depleted T cells, or T cells were the source of the cDNA or gDNA that made up the material.

Profiled with immunoSEQ multiplex PCR; TCRdb holds only in-frame clones, not every one. In the table there are about 240,000 clones, roughly 80% of which are singletons. Trimming removed 2 bases at V and 3 bases at J, with 8 bases between. The CDR3 is 14 amino acids. Germline V gene sequence: CDR1 SEHNR, CDR2 FQNEAQ (reference sequence). The source material was peripheral blood. This receptor was obtained from a woman between 55 and 75 years old with active or convalescent COVID-19. V is TRBV7-9 and J is TRBJ2-1, with D hard to call. The CDR3 region has the DNA TGTGCCAGCAGCTTATTGGGCAGCTACAATGAGCAGTTCTTC. Amino acid sequence: CASSLLGSYNEQFF.